These T cell receptor beta chains were read from a single sample in a study of OX40 agonist ivuxolimab in advanced cancers. The method was immunoSEQ multiplex PCR; TCRdb's version includes in-frame clones alone and lacks a portion of them. The sample contains 40,000 to 50,000 clones, roughly 89% of which appear only once. The starting material was CD4+ or CD8+ T cells sorted from blood, obtained in a trial of the OX40 agonist ivuxolimab. The origin of the receptors is an adult with an advanced solid tumor such as melanoma, head and neck, liver or kidney cancer. Each CDR3 is given without its conserved first and last residue. Fields, in order: D gene, J gene, V gene, CDR3 protein. The D gene is left open where the match is weak.

- TRBJ1-5 TRBV11-1 ASSTDGGQPQH
- TRBJ1-3 TRBV18 ASSPQGSSGNTIY
- TRBJ2-6 TRBV5-6 ASSMVGTGANVLT
- TRBJ2-5 TRBV10-3 AISAAGRPGETQY
TRBD2 TRBJ2-1 TRBV7-9 ASPSGLIYNEQF
- TRBJ1-2 TRBV18 ASSPQLGAIEGYT
- TRBJ1-1 TRBV7-9 ASSLAGTPNTEAF
- TRBJ1-5 TRBV4-2 ASSQEANSRGNQPQH
- TRBJ2-2 TRBV7-9 ASSFNGQIDTGELF
- TRBJ2-2 TRBV11-2 ASSVGLNTGELF
- TRBJ1-2 TRBV5-1 ASSPMPTGQIT
- TRBJ1-5 TRBV13 ASSAGNSNQPQH
- TRBJ1-3 TRBV7-9 ASSRVSSGNTIY
- TRBJ2-6 TRBV6-1 ASITGSSGANVLT
- TRBJ1-6 TRBV6-5 ASSLGGAYNSPLH
TRBD2 TRBJ2-1 TRBV4-1 ASSQGILSGSSYNEQF
TRBD2 TRBJ2-3 TRBV5-5 ASSRTLAGFTDTQY
TRBD1 TRBJ2-6 TRBV18 ASSPLTGVGSGANVLT
TRBD1 TRBJ2-5 TRBV4-1 ASSQAKTGIQETQY
- TRBJ2-7 TRBV2 ASSEALEQY
TRBD1 TRBJ2-7 TRBV19 ASSPGTGTFEQY
TRBD1 TRBJ2-5 TRBV25-1 ASSPTGGLETQY
TRBD1 TRBJ1-3 TRBV2 ASSEKGQGTTWVGNTIY